The T cell receptor (beta chain) described here comes from a study of cytomegalovirus exposure and HLA in healthy donors (dated by TCRdb to 2015 to 2018). For the wider study: In an earlier analysis of approximately 640 of the donors, approximately 300 Gb of sequence data and roughly 100 million unique TCR beta sequences from 150 million to 200 million T cells were reported. The later analysis used no new phenotypic data to find candidate immune exposures, relying instead on TCR beta sequences and their occurrence across donors. Class I and class II HLA loci were covered by the typing at four-digit resolution. Typing coverage differed by locus: A, B, C, DRB1 and DQB1 were typed in roughly 620-630 donors, DQA1 in 500 to 550, DPA1 in 600 to 610, and DPB1 in about 450. Among about 400 genotyped donors of the cohort, an average of around 250,000 unique TCR beta nucleotide sequences was sequenced per donor, of which about 19% were non-productive. Donor age, sex, ethnicity and CMV serostatus were collected together with the repertoire data. An earlier analysis of several hundred of the donors used high-throughput TCR beta sequencing to judge whether each TCR beta V gene segment behaved as functional or pseudogenic. The study was designed to test whether signatures of past pathogen exposure could be identified by cataloging public T cell receptors. About five DR-DQ haplotypes were treated as single units for association and clustering because of strong linkage in the cohort. A later analysis re-analyzed previously published TCR beta repertoires from approximately 670 donors and added high-resolution HLA genotyping to study TCR occurrence patterns. In addition to the first cohort of 500 to 850 subjects, a separate validation cohort of some 120 different subjects was used. The study profiled the T cell repertoires of some 610 subjects by immunosequencing and related them to cytomegalovirus serostatus. The study combined high-throughput TCR immunosequencing, statistical association of individual TCRs with disease status, and machine learning to predict cytomegalovirus infection status. All discovery cohort repertoires had been generated on a single sequencing platform. A later genetic analysis took genome-wide SNP genotypes for about three fifths of the 666 donors and used that subset as a discovery cohort. An early release that covered approximately 600 HLA-typed donors contained approximately 300 gigabases of sequencing data and tens of millions of unique TCR sequences. Of the roughly 400 genotyped donors, over 70% fell in the genetic ancestry cluster associated with self-reported Caucasian donors.

The library was built by means of the immunoSEQ multiplex PCR assay. The multiplex PCR relied on a mix of 60 forward primers for TCR Vbeta segments and 13 reverse primers for TCR Jbeta segments. Amplification of the CDR3 region of rearranged TCR beta genes was performed with a multiplex PCR assay on genomic DNA. The amplified TCR beta libraries were sequenced on the Illumina HiSeq System as 87-base-pair reads. As for the original processing: Across the roughly 600 repertoires, a later analysis counted some 80 million unique TCR beta chains, around 11 million of which were shared by at least two donors. Raw reads were error-corrected and collapsed into unique sequences by a nearest-neighbor algorithm in which closely related sequences were merged to remove PCR and sequencing errors. CDR3 sequences were aligned to IMGT reference sequences to assign V, D and J gene segments. Each retained sequence needed at least a six-nucleotide match to both a V gene segment and a J gene segment. Rearrangements were called productive when the CDR3 lacked stop codons and stayed in frame with V and J; all others were non-productive. CDR3 was defined by IMGT convention, running from the second conserved V-encoded cysteine to the conserved J-encoded phenylalanine. Sequences without an unambiguous match to a single V gene segment were excluded from the earlier analysis of approximately 600 of the donors. An earlier analysis of 587 of the donors called V segments functional above 56.7% productive rearrangements and segregating when the between-donor standard deviation exceeded 5%. A statistical classification framework was developed to diagnose cytomegalovirus status using the catalog of TCR beta chain sequences. A later analysis assigned V and J genes by comparing TCR nucleotide sequences with IMGT/GENE-DB human TR gene sequences. A later analysis assigned CDR3 sequences and most-parsimonious VDJ recombination scenarios with the TCRdist pipeline. In a later analysis, each TCR beta chain was defined by its CDR3 amino acid sequence together with its V-gene family, and reads lacking a unique V-gene family were excluded. A later analysis removed roughly 590 highly shared, low-generation-probability nucleotide sequences to deal with suspected cross-contamination and a sequencing artifact. In a later analysis, a clonal expansion index was calculated for each public chain from normalized within-repertoire ranks of inferred template counts. In a later analysis, generation probabilities were computed using a VDJ recombination model fitted to out-of-frame rearrangements, and the results were checked against IGoR. A later analysis scored TCR-TCR, TCR-HLA and TCR-CMV co-occurrence with hypergeometric tests, applying a repertoire-size bias correction to TCR pairs. A later analysis estimated false discovery rates by permuting HLA or CMV assignments 20 times. In a later analysis, co-occurring TCRs were grouped using DBSCAN, and TCRdist sequence similarity was added for clustering within HLA-allele-positive subsets. Repertoires with fewer than 30,000 or more than 120,000 public chains were left out of co-occurrence clustering, as were five repertoires with anomalous nucleotide sharing. This is the immuneACCESS table as TCRdb keeps it, with only in-frame sequences that have V and J called. A part of the clones is gone; compared with another copy, unresolved V genes explain less than half, and the rest is unexplained. That table gives V, J and clone size, and the DNA gave D and trimming. The sample table contains approximately 160,000 clones; only one count was recorded for 80% to 90% of them. The top ten hold about 0.76% of the sample.

Including cysteine and phenylalanine, the CDR3 has 18 amino acids. Of all the DNA, just the CDR3 is kept, 54 bases in frame from base 1. V and J are truncated by 0 bases and 4 bases respectively, leaving an intervening sequence of 21 bases. Sequences SGHRS (CDR1) and YFSETQ (CDR2) are obtained from the germline V gene. This clone was seen a few times. Its antigen specificity is not known. Base qualities are not at hand, and no much larger clone is one base apart. The cohort consisted of hundreds of healthy bone marrow donors. All cohort members were sampled while nominally healthy, although unrecorded immune exposures were likely present. The donor tested CMV seronegative, placing the donor among the 300 to 400 seronegative members of the cohort. A peripheral blood sample was collected from each donor, and TCR beta sequencing was performed on peripheral blood mononuclear cells. Genomic DNA was extracted from the blood cell samples with the Qiagen DNeasy Blood Extraction Kit.

The investigation overall reported the following: According to a later analysis, parvovirus B19, influenza, CMV and Epstein-Barr virus appeared linked to several top co-occurrence clusters. A group of highly shared sequence variants was considered likely to be a technical artifact of the sequencing pipeline. Strong co-occurrence of HLA alleles, especially DR and DQ, made assigning TCR associations to individual alleles difficult. In a later analysis, TCR association rates were found to vary across HLA loci, with the most associated TCRs seen for DRB1 alleles and the fewest for HLA-C alleles. A total of roughly 160 TCR beta chains were listed by the study as associated with cytomegalovirus. Because some donors lacked HLA typing at each locus, the association tests relied only on the typed subset. Compared with equally common non-associated chains, HLA-associated TCR beta chains in a later analysis were more clonally expanded and had lower generation probabilities. Over 15 rarely observed V segments, including chromosome 9 orphons, were excluded from the earlier analysis of approximately 500 of the donors because counts were too low. Sequencing depth was assumed to be roughly uniform across donors in the presence/absence analyses, though that assumption may not hold. In an earlier analysis of more than 500 of the donors, most TCR beta V segments appeared in productive rearrangements about 87% or about 30% of the time, broadly matching IMGT annotations. Linkage disequilibrium might explain the correlated functional status among segregating V segments, but an unknown experimental factor could not be excluded. Most TCR sequences were seen in very few donors, while some public TCRs were found in many individuals. The only immune exposure information available for the cohort was CMV serostatus. The 87-base-pair reads could not distinguish some IMGT-functional V segments, including TRBV6-2 and TRBV6-3, so those segments were excluded. A further reported finding was that TCR beta sequences accurately predicted the HLA-A and HLA-B alleles for most subjects in the first cohort. A later genetic analysis reported fewer N-insertions in productive TCRs among donors in an Asian-associated ancestry cluster than the approximately 700-donor mean. A few of the identified cytomegalovirus-associated TCR beta chains were confirmed in vitro to be specific for cytomegalovirus antigens. Cytomegalovirus status was reported to be diagnosed by the classifier with high specificity and sensitivity in both the original and validation cohorts. In a later genetic analysis, a missense DCLRE1C variant was associated with V-gene and J-gene trimming of TCR beta chains, and the association was replicated in an independent cohort. The cohort was sequenced for TCR beta chains only, and without alpha or paired-chain data the features that could be detected were limited. In a later analysis, most CMV-associated TCR beta chains were found to appear HLA-restricted, with HLA associations seemingly driven largely by CMV exposure. A later analysis associated about 17,000 TCR beta sequences with specific HLA alleles at a false discovery rate of 0.05. The authors suggested that the approach could potentially be extended to other disease states and immunological phenotypes.

The chain couples TRBV5-1 to TRBJ2-3, with TRBD1 as a weak D call on 6 bases. The source material was PBMCs. The TCR sequence derives from a woman between 18 and 29 years old in good health and CMV-seronegative. The nucleotides are TGCGCCAGCAGCTTGGGGGGACCGGGACACCCTGACCCAGATACGCAGTATTTT. The translation is CASSLGGPGHPDPDTQYF.